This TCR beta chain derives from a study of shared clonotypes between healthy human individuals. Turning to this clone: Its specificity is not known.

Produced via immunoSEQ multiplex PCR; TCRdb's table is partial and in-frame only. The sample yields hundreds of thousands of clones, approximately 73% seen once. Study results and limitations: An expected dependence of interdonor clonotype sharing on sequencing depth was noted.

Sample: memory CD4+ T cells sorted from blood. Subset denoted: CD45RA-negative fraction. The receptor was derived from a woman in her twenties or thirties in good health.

The CDR3 is CASSPWRDGQPQHF. The DNA of the CDR3 is TGTGCCAGCAGCCCCTGGAGGGACGGTCAGCCCCAGCATTTT. This chain connects TRBV6-5 to TRBJ1-5; D might be TRBD1 (5 bases). CDR1 is MNHEY and CDR2 is SVGAGI in the germline V gene. The CDR3 loop spans 14 amino acids. V was clipped by 6 bases and J by 6 bases, with 15 bases between them.